This T cell receptor beta chain was obtained from a study of PD-1 and CTLA-4 blockade in melanoma. Method: immunoSEQ multiplex PCR; TCRdb's copy keeps in-frame clones and lacks some. The table lists some 15,000 clones, 60% to 75% of them singletons. The junction had 5 bases not matched to a gene; V was cut back by 2 bases and J by 4 bases. Per the germline V gene, CDR1 is SGHVS and CDR2 is FQNEAQ. There are 15 residues in the CDR3. Sequencing used CD8+ T cells from peripheral blood, obtained before anti-PD-1 treatment. The origin of this receptor is a human donor with melanoma. J is TRBJ2-7 and V is TRBV7-8; 10 nucleotides agree with TRBD1. CDR3 in amino acids: CASSLLSGQGYEQYF. The CDR3 bases are TGTGCCAGCAGCTTATTGTCGGGACAGGGGTACGAGCAGTACTTC. Full variable domain (remainder filled in from reference TRBV7-8 and TRBJ2-7): GAGVSQSPRYKVAKRGQDVALRCDPISGHVSLFWYQQALGQGPEFLTYFQNEAQLDKSGLPSDRFFAERPEGSVSTLKIQRTQQEDSAVYLCASSLLSGQGYEQYFGPGTRLTVT.